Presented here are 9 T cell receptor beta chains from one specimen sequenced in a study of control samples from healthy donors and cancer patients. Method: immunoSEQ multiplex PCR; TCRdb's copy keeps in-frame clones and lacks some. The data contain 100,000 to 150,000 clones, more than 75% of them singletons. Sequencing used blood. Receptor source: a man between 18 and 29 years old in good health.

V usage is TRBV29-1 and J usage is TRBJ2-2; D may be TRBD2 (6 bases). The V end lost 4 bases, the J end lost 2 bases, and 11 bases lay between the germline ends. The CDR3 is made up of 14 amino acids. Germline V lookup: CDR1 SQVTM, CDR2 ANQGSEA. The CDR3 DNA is TGCAGCGTTGCAGGGACTCATAACACCGGGGAGCTGTTTTTT. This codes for CSVAGTHNTGELFF.

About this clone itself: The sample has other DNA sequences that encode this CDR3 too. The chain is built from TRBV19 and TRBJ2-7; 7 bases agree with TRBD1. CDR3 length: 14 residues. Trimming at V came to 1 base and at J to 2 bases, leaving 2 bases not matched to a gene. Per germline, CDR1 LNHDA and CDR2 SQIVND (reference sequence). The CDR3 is CASSIGTGAYEQYF. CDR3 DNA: TGTGCCAGTAGTATAGGGACAGGAGCCTACGAGCAGTACTTC. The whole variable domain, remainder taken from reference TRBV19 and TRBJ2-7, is DGGITQSPKYLFRKEGQNVTLSCEQNLNHDAMYWYRQDPGQGLRLIYYSQIVNDFQKGDIAEGYSVSREKKESFPLTVTSAQKNPTAFYLCASSIGTGAYEQYFGPGTRLTVT.

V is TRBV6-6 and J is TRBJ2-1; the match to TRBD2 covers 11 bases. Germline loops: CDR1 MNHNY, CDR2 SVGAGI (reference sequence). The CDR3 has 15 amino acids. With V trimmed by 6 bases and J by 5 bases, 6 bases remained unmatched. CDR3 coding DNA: TGTGCCAGCAGGCCCGGGACTAGCGGTCACAATGAGCAGTTCTTC. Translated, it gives CASRPGTSGHNEQFF.

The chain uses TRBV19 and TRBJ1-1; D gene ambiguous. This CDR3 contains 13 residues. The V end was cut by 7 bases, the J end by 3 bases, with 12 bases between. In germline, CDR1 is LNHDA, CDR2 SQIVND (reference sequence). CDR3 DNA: TGTGCCAGTACCAGAGCGTGGGACACTGAAGCTTTCTTT. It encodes CASTRAWDTEAFF.

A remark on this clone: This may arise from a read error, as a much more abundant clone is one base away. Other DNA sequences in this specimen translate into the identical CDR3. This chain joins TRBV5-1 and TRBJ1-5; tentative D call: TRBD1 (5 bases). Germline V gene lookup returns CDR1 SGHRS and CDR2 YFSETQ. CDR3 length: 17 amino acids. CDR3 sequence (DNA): TGCGCCACCAGCCCTGGGGGGGGACTCAATAGCAATCAGCCCCAGCATTTT. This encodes CATSPGGGLNSNQPQHF.

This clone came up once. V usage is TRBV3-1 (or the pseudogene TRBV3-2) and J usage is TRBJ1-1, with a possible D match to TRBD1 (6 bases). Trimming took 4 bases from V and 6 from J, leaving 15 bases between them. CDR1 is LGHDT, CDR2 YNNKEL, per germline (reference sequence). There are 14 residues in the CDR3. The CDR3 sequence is CASSPRTEGAEAFF. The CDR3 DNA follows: TGTGCCAGCAGCCCCAGGACAGAGGGAGCTGAAGCTTTCTTT.

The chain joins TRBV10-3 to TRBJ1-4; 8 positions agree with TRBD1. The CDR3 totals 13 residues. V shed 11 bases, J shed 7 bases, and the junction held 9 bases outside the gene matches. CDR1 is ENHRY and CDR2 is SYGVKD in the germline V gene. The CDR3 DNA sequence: TGTGCCGCCCAGAGGGACAGGTCTGAAAAACTGTTTTTT. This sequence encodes CAAQRDRSEKLFF.

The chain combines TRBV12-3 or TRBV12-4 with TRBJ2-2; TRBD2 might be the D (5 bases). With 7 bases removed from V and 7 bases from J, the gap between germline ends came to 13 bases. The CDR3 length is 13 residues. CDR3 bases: TGTGCCAGCATGGTAGCACGGGGCGGGGAGCTGTTTTTT. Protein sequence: CASMVARGGELFF.

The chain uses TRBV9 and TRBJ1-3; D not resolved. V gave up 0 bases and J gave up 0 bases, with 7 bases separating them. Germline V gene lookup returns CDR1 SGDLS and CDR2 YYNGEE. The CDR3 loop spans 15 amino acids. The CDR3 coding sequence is TGTGCCAGCAGCGTAGGTCGGGACTCTGGAAACACCATATATTTT. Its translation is CASSVGRDSGNTIYF.